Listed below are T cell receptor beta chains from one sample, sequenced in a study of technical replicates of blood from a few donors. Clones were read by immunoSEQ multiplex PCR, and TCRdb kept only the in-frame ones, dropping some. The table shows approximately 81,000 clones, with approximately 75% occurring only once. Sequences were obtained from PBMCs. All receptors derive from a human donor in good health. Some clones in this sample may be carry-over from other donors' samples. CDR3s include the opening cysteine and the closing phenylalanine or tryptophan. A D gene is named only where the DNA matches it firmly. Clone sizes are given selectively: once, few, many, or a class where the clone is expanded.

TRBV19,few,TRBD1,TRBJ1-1,TGTGCCAGTAGTGACCAGGGGGATACTGAAGCTTTCTTT,CASSDQGDTEAFF
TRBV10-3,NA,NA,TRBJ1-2,TGTGCCATCAGTGTGAAGGGCAGGGAGGGCGGCTACACCTTC,CAISVKGREGGYTF
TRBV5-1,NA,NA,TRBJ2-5,TGCGCCAGCAGCTACGCTGTCGGGGGTCAAGAGACCCAGTACTTC,CASSYAVGGQETQYF
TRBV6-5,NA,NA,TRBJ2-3,TGTGCCAGCAGTTACTCGGGGCAAATGACCTGGGATACGCAGTATTTT,CASSYSGQMTWDTQYF
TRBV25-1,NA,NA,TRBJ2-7,TGTGCCAGCAGTGACCCGGACAGCTACGAGCAGTACTTC,CASSDPDSYEQYF
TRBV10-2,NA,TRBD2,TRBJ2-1,TGCGCCAGCAGTGAACTAGCGGGAGTAAGTGGTAGGGACAATGAGCAGTTCTTC,CASSELAGVSGRDNEQFF
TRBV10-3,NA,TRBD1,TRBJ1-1,TGTGCCATCGCCCGAGACAGGGGGACTGAAGCTTTCTTT,CAIARDRGTEAFF
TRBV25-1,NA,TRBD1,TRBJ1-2,TGTGCCAGCAGTAGATCCGGGACAGACCTCTATGGCTACACCTTC,CASSRSGTDLYGYTF
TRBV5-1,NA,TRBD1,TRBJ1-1,TGCGCCAGCGGTTCAGGGGAAAGGGGGCCTGAAGCTTTCTTT,CASGSGERGPEAFF
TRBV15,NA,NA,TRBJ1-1,TGTGCCACCAGCAGAGATGGCGGGGGAAGTGCTTTCTTC,CATSRDGGGSAFF
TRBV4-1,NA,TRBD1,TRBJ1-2,TGCGCCAGCAGCCAAGAGAACAGGGGGCATGGCTACACCTTC,CASSQENRGHGYTF
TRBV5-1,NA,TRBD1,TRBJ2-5,TGCGCCAGCAGCACGCAGGTCAGGGGGCCCGAGACCCAGTACTTC,CASSTQVRGPETQYF
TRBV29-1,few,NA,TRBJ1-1,TGCAGCGTTGGGCAGGGACTTAACACTGAAGCTTTCTTT,CSVGQGLNTEAFF
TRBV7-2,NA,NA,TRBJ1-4,TGTGCCAGCAGCTTCGACAGCTACCCTGCCGCAAAACTGTTTTTT,CASSFDSYPAAKLFF
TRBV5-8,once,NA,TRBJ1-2,TGTGCCAGCAGCGCGGCTAACTATGGCTACACCTTC,CASSAANYGYTF
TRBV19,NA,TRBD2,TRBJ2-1,TGTGCCAGTAGTATTAGCGGGGGAAGCTCCTACAATGAGCAGTTCTTC,CASSISGGSSYNEQFF
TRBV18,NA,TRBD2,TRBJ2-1,TGTGCCAGCTCACCACCAGCGGGGGGGTGGAATGAGCAGTTCTTC,CASSPPAGGWNEQFF
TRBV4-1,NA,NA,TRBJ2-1,TGCGCCAGCAGCCAACCCACTAGGGCTTGGAATGAGCAGTTCTTC,CASSQPTRAWNEQFF
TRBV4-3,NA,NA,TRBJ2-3,TGCGCCAGCAGCCAAGAACGGGACACAGATACGCAGTATTTT,CASSQERDTDTQYF
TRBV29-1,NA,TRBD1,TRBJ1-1,TGCAGCGCTGGGGACAGGGTGACTGAAGCTTTCTTT,CSAGDRVTEAFF
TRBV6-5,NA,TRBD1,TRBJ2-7,TGTGCCAGCAGCGACAGGGGGATCTCCTACGAGCAGTACTTC,CASSDRGISYEQYF
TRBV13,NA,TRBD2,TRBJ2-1,TGTGCCAGCAGCTTTGGGGGGGGTGGGTACAATGAGCAGTTCTTC,CASSFGGGGYNEQFF
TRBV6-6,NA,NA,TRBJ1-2,TGTGCCAGCACCCCATATCCCCAGACAGGACCCTATGGCTACACCTTC,CASTPYPQTGPYGYTF